The rows below give T cell receptor beta chains drawn from one sample of a study of blood T cell repertoires in COVID-19. Profiling relied on immunoSEQ multiplex PCR, and the TCRdb table lists in-frame clones only, not all of them. The sample includes about 120,000 clones, around 86% of them seen just once. Sequences were obtained from peripheral blood. These receptors all stem from a man aged 80 or over with acute or convalescent COVID-19. The CDR3 runs from the conserved cysteine through the conserved F or W. A D gene is named only where the DNA matches it firmly. Rows give clone size only sometimes, using once, few, many, or a class for an expanded clone.

d_gene	v_gene	j_gene	abundance	CDR3nt	CDR3aa
.	TRBV7-3	TRBJ2-1	.	TGTGCCAGCAGCTCCCCCGCGGACGGAGGCCTACACAATGAGCAGTTCTTC	CASSSPADGGLHNEQFF
.	TRBV5-1	TRBJ1-4	.	TGCGCCAGCAGCGACGGGTTGTGGAATGAGTATGAAAAACTGTTTTTT	CASSDGLWNEYEKLFF
.	TRBV7-2	TRBJ1-2	.	TGTGCCAGCAGCTTAGCGGCCGGGCAGGGCCTCAACTATGGCTACACCTTC	CASSLAAGQGLNYGYTF
TRBD1	TRBV3-1/TRBV3-2	TRBJ1-3	.	TGTGCCAGCAGCCAAGGCGCTCCGGGACAGGGTTCTGGAAACACCATATATTTT	CASSQGAPGQGSGNTIYF
.	TRBV2	TRBJ2-3	.	TGTGCCACCCAGGGGAAACCCACAGATACGCAGTATTTT	CATQGKPTDTQYF
.	TRBV5-1	TRBJ2-2	.	TGCGCCAGCAGCCCCCGAACAGGGTCCTCGAACACCGGGGAGCTGTTTTTT	CASSPRTGSSNTGELFF
.	TRBV6-5	TRBJ1-2	few	TGTGCCACCCTTGACGGAACAGGGATAGGCTACACCTTC	CATLDGTGIGYTF
TRBD1	TRBV11-2	TRBJ1-1	.	TGTGCCAGCAGCACAGGACTGACAGGGGGCACTGAAGCTTTCTTT	CASSTGLTGGTEAFF
.	TRBV7-9	TRBJ2-7	.	TGTGCCAGCAGCTTAGGCATAGCGGAACCTACCTACGAGCAGTACTTC	CASSLGIAEPTYEQYF
TRBD1	TRBV7-9	TRBJ1-2	.	TGTGCCAGCAGCTCAAACGGACAGGGTTGGGGAGGCTACACCTTC	CASSSNGQGWGGYTF
.	TRBV6-2/TRBV6-3	TRBJ2-3	once	TGTGCCAGCAGTTACTCGCTAGCAGTTAGCACAGATACGCAGTATTTT	CASSYSLAVSTDTQYF
.	TRBV4-1	TRBJ1-5	.	TGCGCCAGCAGCCAAGAGACTTTTTTTCAGGGCCAGCCCCAGCATTTT	CASSQETFFQGQPQHF
TRBD1	TRBV19	TRBJ1-5	.	TGTGCCAGTGCACCTGGGACAGGGTTGGATCAGCCCCAGCATTTT	CASAPGTGLDQPQHF
.	TRBV2	TRBJ1-2	.	TGTGCCAGCACCTTAGACAGGTTTAGCTATGGCTACACCTTC	CASTLDRFSYGYTF
.	TRBV6-6	TRBJ1-4	.	TGTGCCAGCAGGGACAGACACGGTGGGACTAATGAAAAACTGTTTTTT	CASRDRHGGTNEKLFF
TRBD1	TRBV27	TRBJ2-7	.	TGTGCCAGTGGAAGACAGGGAATATCCTACGAGCAGTACTTC	CASGRQGISYEQYF
TRBD1	TRBV4-2	TRBJ2-2	once	TGTGCCAGCAGCCAAGCTGGGACAGGGGCCCCTCTAGGCGGGGAGCTGTTTTTT	CASSQAGTGAPLGGELFF
TRBD2	TRBV10-3	TRBJ2-7	few	TGTGCCATCAGTGAGGCAGTACTAGCGGGGACCTACGAGCAGTACTTC	CAISEAVLAGTYEQYF
.	TRBV6-5	TRBJ1-2	.	TGTGCCAGCAGGGCGGCGAGCGCTCCCTATGGCTACACCTTC	CASRAASAPYGYTF
.	TRBV5-6	TRBJ1-2	.	TGTGCCAGCAGCTTCGCCAGGGACTATGGCTACACCTTC	CASSFARDYGYTF
TRBD1	TRBV19	TRBJ1-2	.	TGTGCCAGTAGTAGGAGAGGGACAGGCGACTATGGCTACACCTTC	CASSRRGTGDYGYTF
TRBD2	TRBV29-1	TRBJ2-2	.	TGCAGCGTCCGTCTAGCGGGGGTTCTACCGAACACCGGGGAGCTGTTTTTT	CSVRLAGVLPNTGELFF
TRBD1	TRBV4-1	TRBJ1-5	.	TGCGCCAGCAGCCAAGGACAGGGGGCCTATCAGCCCCAGCATTTT	CASSQGQGAYQPQHF
.	TRBV6-5	TRBJ2-7	.	TGTGCCAGCAGCGCGGGACCGAGCACCTACGAGCAGTACTTC	CASSAGPSTYEQYF
.	TRBV5-5	TRBJ1-2	.	TGTGCCAGCAGCTATGAAGGGGCCCAATGGGATGGCTACACCTTC	CASSYEGAQWDGYTF
.	TRBV4-3	TRBJ2-3	.	TGCGCCAGCAGCCAAGGACCAGCGGACCTCACAGATACGCAGTATTTT	CASSQGPADLTDTQYF
.	TRBV20-1	TRBJ1-1	few	TGCAGTGCTATTACTCCGACTGAAGCTTTCTTT	CSAITPTEAFF
TRBD2	TRBV23-1	TRBJ2-5	few	TGCGCCAGCAGTCAATCCCCGGCTAGCGGCTGGGAGACCCAGTACTTC	CASSQSPASGWETQYF
TRBD2	TRBV9	TRBJ2-1	.	TGTGCCAGCAGCGCTACTAGCGGTTACAATGAGCAGTTCTTC	CASSATSGYNEQFF
.	TRBV7-8	TRBJ1-1	.	TGTGCCAGCAGCTTAGTAGGGGGGGAGTACACTGAAGCTTTCTTT	CASSLVGGEYTEAFF
TRBD1	TRBV5-6	TRBJ2-7	.	TGTGCCAGCAGCTTGATCCACAGGGGGCAGTGGGAGCAGTACTTC	CASSLIHRGQWEQYF
.	TRBV29-1	TRBJ2-3	.	TGCAGCGTTGAAACGGGAAGTACGCAGTATTTT	CSVETGSTQYF
TRBD1	TRBV6-5	TRBJ1-2	.	TGTGCCAGCAGTCCCGACAGGGGCGGGGGTGGCTACACCTTC	CASSPDRGGGGYTF
.	TRBV6-2/TRBV6-3	TRBJ2-3	.	TGTGCCAGCAGTTACGGCGGGGCTACCACAGATACGCAGTATTTT	CASSYGGATTDTQYF
.	TRBV5-1	TRBJ2-2	.	TGCGCCAGCAGCTTGGGAGGGCCTCTTACCGGGGAGCTGTTTTTT	CASSLGGPLTGELFF
TRBD2	TRBV28	TRBJ2-7	.	TGTGCCAGCGGGGGAGGGCTAGCGAGTTCCTACGAGCAGTACTTC	CASGGGLASSYEQYF
TRBD1	TRBV3-1/TRBV3-2	TRBJ1-4	.	TGTGCCAGCAGCCTCGGGACAGGGGAGGAAAAACTGTTTTTT	CASSLGTGEEKLFF
.	TRBV7-9	TRBJ1-2	.	TGTGCCAGCAGCACCGAGTCGGGGGGCGCCGGCTACACCTTC	CASSTESGGAGYTF
.	TRBV6-5	TRBJ2-5	.	TGTGCCAGCCTCCTTGGCGAGAGGAGTCTGGAGACCCAGTACTTC	CASLLGERSLETQYF
.	TRBV5-1	TRBJ1-2	.	TGCGCCAGCAGCGAGCCTGGGGGCGGCTACACCTTC	CASSEPGGGYTF
TRBD1	TRBV7-9	TRBJ1-2	.	TGTGCCAGCAGACCCGGACAGGCCTATGGCTACACCTTC	CASRPGQAYGYTF
.	TRBV3-1/TRBV3-2	TRBJ2-7	.	TGTGCCAGCAGCCAAGGGCAGAAGTATTTCTCCGAGCAGTACTTC	CASSQGQKYFSEQYF
TRBD1	TRBV7-9	TRBJ2-1	.	TGTGCCAGCATCTCCAGACAGGGGGCCTACAATGAGCAGTTCTTC	CASISRQGAYNEQFF
TRBD1	TRBV5-1	TRBJ1-1	.	TGCGCCAGCAGCCCCTGGACAGGCGGACCTTCTACGAACACTGAAGCTTTCTTT	CASSPWTGGPSTNTEAFF
.	TRBV6-6	TRBJ2-3	.	TGTGCCAGCAGCCACAGGGCTCCGGATACGCAGTATTTT	CASSHRAPDTQYF
.	TRBV27	TRBJ1-1	once	TGTGCCAGCAGTTTAGGGGGGGGGTTTGAAGCTTTCTTT	CASSLGGGFEAFF
.	TRBV7-9	TRBJ2-7	.	TGTGCCAGCAGCCCCCGGGGGGCAGGGGCCTACGAGCAGTACTTC	CASSPRGAGAYEQYF
.	TRBV28	TRBJ2-3	.	TGTGCCAGCAGTTCCCAGGCAGATACGCAGTATTTT	CASSSQADTQYF
.	TRBV14	TRBJ1-1	.	TGTGCCAGCAGCCTAAGGTCGGGCACTGAAGCTTTCTTT	CASSLRSGTEAFF
.	TRBV5-1	TRBJ1-4	once	TGCGCCAGCAGCTTAAGGAGTAATGAAAAACTGTTTTTT	CASSLRSNEKLFF
TRBD1	TRBV28	TRBJ1-1	.	TGTGCCAGCAGTTTGGTTGGGACAGGCGGCACTGAAGCTTTCTTT	CASSLVGTGGTEAFF
.	TRBV5-1	TRBJ2-7	.	TGCGCCAGCAGCTTGGATAACTCCTACGAGCAGTACTTC	CASSLDNSYEQYF
.	TRBV30	TRBJ1-1	.	TGTGCCTGGAGCGACGACAGGAACACTGAAGCTTTCTTT	CAWSDDRNTEAFF
.	TRBV19	TRBJ1-1	.	TGTGCCAGTAGTATAGATAGGAGGAACACTGAAGCTTTCTTT	CASSIDRRNTEAFF
.	TRBV7-3	TRBJ1-1	.	TGTGCCAGCAGCTTACAGGGTTCCCGGAACACTGAAGCTTTCTTT	CASSLQGSRNTEAFF